These T cell receptor beta chains were read from a single sample in a study of T cells in Graves' hyperthyroidism and ophthalmopathy. TCRdb fed the multiplex PCR reads into MiXCR, producing one record per CDR3 protein. Among around 360,000 distinct CDR3 sequences listed, roughly 15% were seen once. The sample consisted of blood. These receptor sequences come from a woman aged 60-75 years with Graves' ophthalmopathy. The conserved cysteine and the conserved F or W are not part of the CDR3 here. A D gene is named only where the DNA matches it firmly.

>TRBJ2-1|.|TRBV28
ASSLSGLGYNEQF
>TRBJ2-5|TRBD1|TRBV28
ASSSQKKTGLQETQY
>TRBJ1-4|.|TRBV7-9
ASSSQGINEKLF
>TRBJ1-1|.|TRBV20-1
SARGRGNTEAF
>TRBJ2-3|.|TRBV27
ASSSLGSGSTDTQY
>TRBJ2-1|TRBD2|TRBV20-1
SARRTSGSFSYNEQF
>TRBJ1-2|.|TRBV7-8
ASSFEPPRASGYGYT
>TRBJ1-2|.|TRBV6-2/TRBV6-3
ASRGTGSGIDGYT
>TRBJ2-7|.|TRBV5-1
ASSLSPSGRSYEQY
>TRBJ2-3|.|TRBV2
ASREIPDTQY
>TRBJ2-5|.|TRBV11-3
ASSSTGRETQY
>TRBJ1-1|TRBD1|TRBV6-2/TRBV6-3
ASKPRQGQNTEAF
>TRBJ2-1|.|TRBV5-1
ASSYQRASYNEQF
>TRBJ2-3|.|TRBV5-8
ASSLFLETSTDAQY
>TRBJ2-3|.|TRBV3-1
ASSPRASQDTQY
>TRBJ2-3|TRBD2|TRBV3-1
ASSRGTSGTGDTQY
>TRBJ1-4|.|TRBV30
AWSADRANEKLF
>TRBJ2-3|.|TRBV28
ASSLFSQGRDTQY
>TRBJ2-3|TRBD2|TRBV5-8
ASSLGVAGRTDTQY
>TRBJ2-5|.|TRBV6-1
ASEGGGQWGQETQY
>TRBJ2-5|.|TRBV7-3
ASSPLGSGETQY
>TRBJ2-7|.|TRBV10-2
ASSDRGDSYEQY
>TRBJ1-2|TRBD1|TRBV20-1
SAGTGLHGYT
>TRBJ1-6|.|TRBV20-1
SASQESGGWYNLPLH
>TRBJ2-1|.|TRBV6-1
ACRDLTYNEQF
>TRBJ2-5|.|TRBV6-1
ASASQETQY
>TRBJ1-2|.|TRBV27
ASSFRDPRRGYT
>TRBJ1-5|TRBD1|TRBV7-9
ASSADRGGNQPQH
>TRBJ2-1|TRBD2|TRBV12-3/TRBV12-4
ASSGTSGRAGYNEQF
>TRBJ2-1|TRBD2|TRBV2
ASSSGLAGWGSNEQF
>TRBJ2-7|.|TRBV7-9
ASSRFGQYEQY
>TRBJ2-5|TRBD2|TRBV7-9
ASSPSSGRTPHLEY
>TRBJ2-5|.|TRBV20-1
SASLRETQY
>TRBJ2-5|TRBD2|TRBV20-1
SARLAGGETQY
>TRBJ2-3|.|TRBV28
ASSPRTYTQY
>TRBJ2-7|TRBD2|TRBV20-1
SARPLLAGDYEQY
>TRBJ2-7|.|TRBV11-2
ASSLDGDEQY
>TRBJ1-5|.|TRBV27
ASSPTVKGQPQH
>TRBJ2-2|.|TRBV6-2/TRBV6-3
ASRSSTGELF
>TRBJ2-1|TRBD2|TRBV7-6
ASSFIAGGPHEQF
>TRBJ2-5|.|TRBV11-2
ASSPAGGGPEETQY
>TRBJ1-2|.|TRBV14
ASSQDLGARIYGYT
>TRBJ2-3|TRBD2|TRBV5-1
ASSLGTVAGDTDTQY
>TRBJ1-5|.|TRBV28
ASSRPSRAQH
>TRBJ2-3|TRBD2|TRBV5-1
ASSSGRRDYLLDTQY
>TRBJ1-2|TRBD1|TRBV6-1
ASSSPDRGRGGYT
>TRBJ2-4|.|TRBV12-3/TRBV12-4
ASSFRRTKNIQY
>TRBJ2-7|.|TRBV20-1
SARGGLGGYEQY
>TRBJ2-3|TRBD2|TRBV5-1
ASSLAGGLAGSLDTDTQY
>TRBJ1-2|.|TRBV2
ASSPGGGPGPYGYT
>TRBJ2-1|.|TRBV20-1
SARDPFGGSFYNEQF
>TRBJ1-2|.|TRBV20-1
SPKGQSYGYT
>TRBJ2-1|TRBD2|TRBV6-1
ASTSGDRMFYNEQF
>TRBJ2-1|TRBD2|TRBV27
ASSHILIAGGPSNEQF
>TRBJ2-1|.|TRBV15
ATSSNLPRAHNEQF
>TRBJ1-1|TRBD1|TRBV20-1
SANRQGRNTEAF
>TRBJ2-5|TRBD1|TRBV28
ASSLQGERKTQY